The 16 T cell receptor beta chains below were found in one sample sequenced in a study of neurological immune-mediated disorders. TCRdb independently ran MiXCR on the 5' RACE reads; one entry per CDR3 protein. Of 66,000 or so distinct CDR3 sequences in the sample, 3.5% to 5.5% are singletons; the top ten hold 6.5% to 7.5%. Source material: PBMCs. Source of these receptors: a man aged 25-45 years with multiple sclerosis.

This clonotype was counted ten times or more. The CDR3 spells CASSSWTGGLRSSGEQFF. The CDR3 DNA sequence: TGCGCCAGCAGCTCCTGGACAGGGGGGTTGAGGTCAAGCGGTGAGCAGTTCTTC. This sequence joins TRBV5-1 and TRBJ2-1, with TRBD1 matching over 10 bases. This CDR3 is 18 amino acids long. Germline assignment: CDR1 SGHRS and CDR2 YFSETQ. V was pared by 3 bases and J by 9 bases, with 18 bases of the junction left unmatched.

This clonotype was seen repeatedly, ten times or more. V is TRBV24-1 and J is TRBJ2-2; weak D call: TRBD2 (5 bases). The germline V and J ends were trimmed by 1 base and 7 bases, with 9 bases remaining between them. Germline lookup yields CDR1 KGHDR and CDR2 SFDVKD. This CDR3 contains 14 residues. The DNA for the CDR3 is TGTGCCACCAGTGATTTATTCGAGGGCGGGGAGCTGTTTTTT. Translation: CATSDLFEGGELFF.

This clonotype was seen at least ten times. The chain links TRBV12-3 or TRBV12-4 to TRBJ2-2, with D perhaps matching TRBD1 or TRBD2 (6 bases each). The CDR3 extends over 14 amino acids. V lost 5 bases to trimming and J lost 9 bases, with 16 bases between them. The CDR3 DNA is TGTGCCAGCAGTCCCCCCCCGGGGGCGAGGGAGCTGTTTTTT. It codes for CASSPPPGARELFF.

This clonotype was observed at least ten times. This chain connects TRBV20-1 to TRBJ1-1; D ambiguous. Germline CDR1 DFQATT, CDR2 SNEGSKA (reference sequence). Trimming left V 5 bases short and J 5 bases short, with 9 bases between. This CDR3 has 11 amino acids. CDR3 amino acids: CSAYRATEAFF. CDR3 coding DNA: TGCAGTGCTTACCGGGCTACTGAAGCTTTCTTT.

The chain combines TRBV20-1 with TRBJ1-2; tentatively, D is TRBD1 (5 bases). The germline V gene has CDR1 DFQATT and CDR2 SNEGSKA (reference sequence). The CDR3 contains 14 residues. Trimming removed 3 bases at V and 7 bases at J, with 18 bases between. This CDR3 is CSASPPFWGGGYTF. In nucleotides, the CDR3 is TGCAGTGCTAGTCCCCCTTTTTGGGGGGGTGGCTACACCTTC.

This clonotype was observed at least ten times. The chain is built from TRBV2 and TRBJ2-3; D gene ambiguous. The CDR3 has 13 residues. Germline V gene sequence: CDR1 SNHLY, CDR2 FYNNEI. Trimming left V 7 bases short and J 7 bases short, with 15 bases between. As DNA, the CDR3 is TGTGCCAGCACCCCGGTGTCCCGGCATACGCAGTATTTT. Translation gives CASTPVSRHTQYF.

This clonotype came up a few times. The V gene is TRBV5-1, the J gene TRBJ1-2, with D unclear. The germline V and J ends were trimmed by 0 bases and 7 bases, with 13 bases remaining between them. Germline-derived CDR1 and CDR2 are SGHRS and YFSETQ. The CDR3 totals 14 residues. The CDR3 protein is CASSLGGQEGGYTF. Written as DNA, the CDR3 is TGCGCCAGCAGCTTGGGCGGTCAGGAAGGTGGCTACACCTTC. Variable domain in full (rest from reference TRBV5-1 and TRBJ1-2): KAGVTQTPRYLIKTRGQQVTLSCSPISGHRSVSWYQQTPGQGLQFLFEYFSETQRNKGNFPGRFSGRQFSNSRSEMNVSTLELGDSALYLCASSLGGQEGGYTFGSGTRLTVV.

Many counts were recorded for this clonotype. The CDR3 DNA reads as TGTGCCAGCAGCCCTCGACAGGGGATGAACACTGAAGCTTTCTTT. Protein product: CASSPRQGMNTEAFF. V usage is TRBV4-2 and J usage is TRBJ1-1, with 8 bases that match TRBD1. The CDR3 consists of 15 residues. V trimming: 4 bases; J trimming: 0 bases; junction bases outside the gene matches: 4. Germline V lookup: CDR1 LGHNA, CDR2 YNFKEQ.

In its sample, this clonotype was seen many times. This rearrangement joins TRBV11-3 to TRBJ2-2, with TRBD1 identical over 8 bases. The germline CDR1 and CDR2 sequences are SGHNT and YENEEA. The J segment lost 5 bases and the V segment lost 3 bases, leaving 5 bases of the junction unmatched. CDR3 length: 15 amino acids. CDR3 sequence reads: CASSFDRGLTGELFF. CDR3 nucleotide sequence: TGTGCCAGCAGCTTTGACAGGGGTCTTACCGGGGAGCTGTTTTTT.

This clonotype was observed many times. The chain carries TRBV24-1 and TRBJ1-1; weak D call: TRBD1 (5 bases). V was trimmed by 2 bases and J by 2 bases, leaving 8 bases between them. This CDR3 spans 14 amino acids. The germline gives CDR1 KGHDR, CDR2 SFDVKD. This CDR3 reads CATSDSRDNTEAFF. The CDR3, as DNA: TGTGCCACCAGTGATTCCAGGGACAACACTGAAGCTTTCTTT.

This clonotype was seen a handful of times. The chain employs TRBV7-6 and TRBJ1-1, with D maybe TRBD1 (6 bases). V lost 5 bases and J 5 bases, leaving 18 bases between the germline ends. Germline CDR1 reads SGHVS; CDR2 reads FNYEAQ. CDR3 size: 15 residues. Written as DNA, the CDR3 is TGTGCCAGCAGCCTTAAACCAGGGGACGGGACTGAAGCTTTCTTT. Translating it yields CASSLKPGDGTEAFF.

This clonotype was detected only a few times. The rearrangement links TRBV19 to TRBJ1-6; unclear D gene. Germline V gives CDR1 LNHDA, CDR2 SQIVND (reference sequence). Between the trimmed V and J ends, which lost 5 bases and 10 bases, there was a span of 12 bases. The CDR3 runs to 13 residues. This CDR3 is CASSLNEESPLHF. CDR3 bases: TGTGCCAGTAGTCTAAACGAGGAGTCACCCCTCCACTTT.

This clonotype was seen many times. The rearrangement links TRBV7-8 to TRBJ2-3; weak D call: TRBD2 (5 bases). The CDR3 consists of 15 residues. Trimming stripped 5 bases from V and 2 bases from J, with 14 bases between. Germline V gene sequence: CDR1 SGHVS, CDR2 FQNEAQ. DNA of the CDR3: TGTGCCAGCAGCCCACTAGTGGATCACACAGATACGCAGTATTTT. Translation: CASSPLVDHTDTQYF.

This clonotype occurred many times. The chain carries TRBV6-5 and TRBJ1-6, with TRBD1 matching over 7 bases. J gave up 9 bases and V 6 bases, and 11 bases lay outside the gene matches. Germline-derived CDR1 and CDR2 are MNHEY and SVGAGI. CDR3 size: 15 residues. The DNA of the CDR3 is TGTGCCAGCAGGGGAACCGACAGGGTTTCTTCACCCCTCCACTTT. Residues: CASRGTDRVSSPLHF.

This clonotype was counted many times. This chain uses TRBV12-3 or TRBV12-4 with TRBJ1-1; D remains unclear. The CDR3 has 14 amino acids. V lost 2 bases and J lost 1, with 8 bases in between. DNA of the CDR3: TGTGCCAGCAGTTTAATCCCAGGGAACACTGAAGCTTTCTTT. As protein: CASSLIPGNTEAFF.

This clonotype was seen repeatedly, ten times or more. V and J are TRBV4-1 and TRBJ2-7; D unclear. Germline loops: CDR1 MGHRA, CDR2 YSYEKL. Trimming took off 0 bases at V and 2 bases at J, with 11 bases between the two ends. This CDR3 is built from 15 residues. The CDR3 is CASSQDRVSAYEQYF. CDR3 bases: TGCGCCAGCAGCCAAGATAGGGTCAGCGCCTACGAGCAGTACTTC.